The next 29 T cell receptor beta chains were all read from a single sample in a study of tumor-infiltrating lymphocytes in primary liver carcinoma. Germline DNA was extracted alongside blood RNA, which was obtained from unsorted whole blood. A primer matching the constant region was used to make TCR beta cDNA from approximately 0.45 ug of total RNA. A slightly modified ARM-PCR protocol with three nested multiplex PCR rounds produced these TCR beta libraries. In the first two PCR rounds, TRBV1-TRBV30 forward primers were paired with a C-beta reverse primer, and each round lasted roughly 10 cycles. One entry per CDR3 protein results from TCRdb running MiXCR on the multiplex PCR reads. Of some 180,000 distinct CDR3 sequences in the sample, over 45% were seen once. Sequencing was done on a sample of peripheral blood. The receptors derive from a man aged 35 to 55 with primary liver carcinoma and hepatitis B virus infection.

A word on this clonotype: A read error is possible here, since a much larger clone lies one base away. The chain links TRBV11-2 to TRBJ2-1; 9 bases align to TRBD1. The CDR3 is made up of 16 amino acids. With 2 bases clipped from V and 4 bases from J, the junction kept 6 bases outside the gene matches. Per the germline V gene, CDR1 is SGHAT and CDR2 is FQNNGV. The CDR3 spells CASSLKGTGLYNEQFF. CDR3 nucleotide sequence: TGTGCCAGCAGCTTAAAAGGGACAGGGTTATACAATGAGCAGTTCTTC. The full variable domain, rest sourced from reference TRBV11-2 and TRBJ2-1, is EAGVAQSPRYKIIEKRQSVAFWCNPISGHATLYWYQQILGQGPKLLIQFQNNGVVDDSQLPKDRFSAERLKGVDSTLKIQPAKLEDSAVYLCASSLKGTGLYNEQFFGPGTRLTVL.

Details on this clonotype: Relative to the germline gene, one junction end is altered; a read error may explain this. The J gene is TRBJ2-2, the V gene TRBV23-1; 8 positions match TRBD1. TRBV23-1 is treated as an ORF (open reading frame) with a function not yet certain. The CDR3 has 18 residues. CDR3 in amino acids: CASSQSGQGAANTGELFF. The CDR3 region has the DNA TGCGCTAGCAGTCAATCGGGCCAGGGGGCGGCGAACACCGGGGAGCTGTTTTTT.

The CDR3 nucleotides are TGTGCCAGCAGCTCCCACAGGGGCCATGAGCAGTTCTTC. Amino acid sequence: CASSSHRGHEQFF. This chain uses TRBV11-2 with TRBJ2-1, with 7 bases lining up with TRBD1. V shed 4 bases, J shed 8 bases, and the junction held 5 bases outside the gene matches. CDR3 length: 13 amino acids. In germline, CDR1 is SGHAT, CDR2 FQNNGV.

Comments on this clonotype: A much larger clone lies one base from this, so it may be a read error. The CDR3 coding sequence is TGTGCCAACAGCCAGGGGGAAGAGACCCAGTACTTC. Translation: CANSQGEETQYF. V and J are TRBV11-2 and TRBJ2-5, with TRBD1 identical over 7 bases. The CDR3 runs to 12 residues. Germline V gives CDR1 SGHAT, CDR2 FQNNGV.

This clonotype came up once. The chain couples TRBV4-1 to TRBJ2-5; D might be TRBD2 (6 bases). The CDR3 is 13 amino acids. In germline, CDR1 is MGHRA, CDR2 YSYEKL. V was clipped by 6 bases and J by 4 bases, with 12 bases between them. The CDR3 nucleotides read TGCGCCAGCAGGGGTGGGGGGAGAGAGACCCAGTACTTC. Residues: CASRGGGRETQYF.

This clonotype came up a few times. The chain combines TRBV11-1 with TRBJ2-1, with D unresolved. V shed 2 bases and J shed 8 bases, with 16 bases lying between them. The CDR3 is made up of 15 amino acids. Germline V gives CDR1 SGHAT, CDR2 FQDESV (reference sequence). CDR3 nucleotides: TGTGCCAGCAGCTTAAGAAGAGATCTATGGGATGAGCAGTTCTTC. Its protein is CASSLRRDLWDEQFF.

Comment on this clonotype: The CDR3 does not end in the conserved phenylalanine or tryptophan, so this is likely a read error. Because the CDR3's place on the DNA is in doubt, the DNA is left out and the CDR3 is given as listed by TCRdb. V usage is TRBV28 and J usage is TRBJ1-2; the table's D call TRBD1 went unverified against the DNA. Germline CDR1 MDHEN, CDR2 SYDVKM. Both ends counted, the CDR3 spans 14 residues. This chain's CDR3 is CASSPSGQGFGYSL.

For this clonotype: One junction end disagrees with the germline gene, perhaps due to a read error. The CDR3 DNA reads as TGTGTCAGCAGCCCCGGAATAGGAGAGACCCAGTACTTC. Translated, it gives CVSSPGIGETQYF. The gene calls are TRBV11-2 and TRBJ2-5; no definite D call. Germline V lookup: CDR1 SGHAT, CDR2 FQNNGV. The CDR3 is made up of 13 amino acids.

The rearrangement links TRBV4-1 to TRBJ2-7; TRBD2 agrees at 7 bases. Unmatched junction bases numbered 9, after V lost 0 bases and J lost 7 bases. The CDR3 has 15 amino acids. Germline-derived CDR1 and CDR2 are MGHRA and YSYEKL. The CDR3 loop reads CASSQEYSGISEQYF. CDR3 DNA sequence: TGCGCCAGCAGCCAAGAATACAGCGGGATTAGTGAGCAGTACTTC.

About this clonotype: With a much larger clone just one base away, this may be a read error. This sequence joins TRBV5-5 and TRBJ1-1; D possibly corresponds to TRBD1 (6 bases). The ends were cut back, 6 bases at V and 6 bases at J, with 18 bases in the middle. The CDR3 loop spans 14 amino acids. Germline V gives CDR1 SGHKS, CDR2 YYEKEE (reference sequence). The CDR3 region has the DNA TGTGCCAGCACTCCTACAGGGTCTTCCCCTGAAGCTTTCTTT. Translating it yields CASTPTGSSPEAFF.

This clonotype came up many times. This rearrangement joins TRBV11-2 to TRBJ1-5, with D perhaps matching TRBD1 (6 bases). The CDR3 runs to 15 residues. Looked up from germline, CDR1 is SGHAT and CDR2 is FQNNGV. Trimming pared 3 bases from V and 3 bases from J, leaving 12 bases between. CDR3 coding DNA: TGTGCCAGCAGCTTTGGGGGGGCGGACAATCAGCCCCAGCATTTT. As protein: CASSFGGADNQPQHF.

This sequence joins TRBV7-9 and TRBJ2-1, with 8 bases matching TRBD1. The CDR3 has 14 amino acids. Germline CDR1 is SEHNR and CDR2 is FQNEAQ (reference sequence). V was clipped by 1 base and J by 4 bases; unmatched bases: 0. CDR3 nucleotides: TGTGCCAGCAGCTTAGGGGACAGGTACAATGAGCAGTTCTTC. The encoded protein is CASSLGDRYNEQFF.

This clonotype was counted a few times. V gene TRBV6-5 combines with J gene TRBJ2-7, with TRBD1 matching 12 bases. Germline loops: CDR1 MNHEY, CDR2 SVGAGI. The CDR3 has 15 residues. Trimming took 5 bases from V and 4 from J; bases not matched to a gene: 6. The CDR3 DNA follows: TGTGCCAGCAGTCTAGGGACAGGGGGCCGTTACGAGCAGTACTTC. Translation: CASSLGTGGRYEQYF.

With respect to this clonotype: At one of its ends the junction is not consistent with the germline gene, which may arise from a read error. This rearrangement joins TRBV5-1 to TRBJ2-7; D not resolved. Per germline, CDR1 SGHRS and CDR2 YFSETQ. The CDR3 spans 13 residues. CDR3 residues: CTSSSTYSYEQYF. In nucleotides, the CDR3 is TGCACCAGCAGCTCCACCTACTCCTACGAGCAGTACTTC.

To note about this clonotype: One junction end does not reproduce the germline sequence, and a read error may be involved. This chain links TRBV6-5 with TRBJ1-2; D remains unclear. The CDR3 contains 16 residues. Germline lookup yields CDR1 MNHEY and CDR2 SVGAGI. The CDR3 sequence: CANSYSRATTSYGYTF. The CDR3 DNA reads as TGTGCCAACAGTTATTCAAGGGCCACGACCTCGTATGGCTACACCTTC.

Concerning this clonotype: A read error is possible here, since a much larger clone lies one base away. The V call is TRBV6-1, the J call TRBJ2-7, with TRBD2 matching over 8 bases. The CDR3 has 12 amino acids. Trimming took 2 bases from V and 13 from J; bases not matched to a gene: 7. Germline V CDR1 and CDR2: MNHNS, SASEGT. CDR3 sequence reads: CASSESREGHYF. CDR3 sequence (DNA): TGTGCCAGCAGTGAATCTCGGGAGGGGCACTACTTC.

The chain carries TRBV4-1 and TRBJ1-1; D is unresolved. CDR3 length equals 14 residues. V was trimmed by 1 base and J by 8 bases, leaving 14 bases between them. Per germline, CDR1 MGHRA and CDR2 YSYEKL. The CDR3 nucleotides are TGCGCCAGCAGCCAAGGTGGTCACGGGGAGGAAGCTTTCTTT. This gives the protein CASSQGGHGEEAFF.

As to this clonotype: At one boundary the junction diverges from the germline segment, which might be a read error. The gene calls are TRBV7-9 and TRBJ2-7, with 10 bases that match TRBD2. Germline loops: CDR1 SEHNR, CDR2 FQNEAQ (reference sequence). The CDR3 has 16 residues. Written as DNA, the CDR3 is TGTGCCAGCAGACCTTGGACTAGCGGTAGCTCCTACGAGCAGTACTTT. This codes for CASRPWTSGSSYEQYF.

This chain joins TRBV12-3 or TRBV12-4 and TRBJ2-1; D gene ambiguous. Trimming took 6 bases from V and 9 from J, leaving 12 bases between them. The CDR3 sequence is 12 residues long. CDR3 DNA sequence: TGTGCCAGCAGGCGTCCTGGATTTGAGCAGTTCTTC. Its protein product is CASRRPGFEQFF.

In the case of this clonotype: One end of the junction varies from germline; a read error may be responsible. The genes are TRBV6-1 and TRBJ1-5; 8 bases map to TRBD1. This CDR3 has 15 residues. Germline V gene sequence: CDR1 MNHNS, CDR2 SASEGT. In nucleotides, the CDR3 is TGCGCCAGTGACAGGGGATGGTTGGGCAATCAGCCCCAGCATTTT. It codes for CASDRGWLGNQPQHF.

This chain connects TRBV11-2 to TRBJ1-2; 7 bases align to TRBD1. The V segment lost 7 bases and the J segment 4 bases; nucleotides outside the gene matches: 12. The CDR3 is 15 amino acids. Germline CDR1 SGHAT, CDR2 FQNNGV. The CDR3, as DNA: TGTGCCAGCAACTCGGGCCAACAGGGGCCCTATGGCTACACCTTC. Protein: CASNSGQQGPYGYTF.

In regard to this clonotype: An end of the junction does not agree with germline; a read error may underlie this. The chain carries TRBV11-2 and TRBJ2-6, with D possibly being TRBD1 or TRBD2 (5 bases each). The CDR3 length is 16 residues. Germline CDR1 reads SGHAT; CDR2 reads FQNNGV. The CDR3: CASSSLTLSGTNVLSF. Written as DNA, the CDR3 is TGTGCCAGCAGCTCACTCACCCTTTCTGGGACCAACGTCCTGAGTTTC.

The CDR3 spells CASHGRGRADTQYF. The CDR3 DNA is TGTGCCAGCCACGGGAGGGGAAGGGCAGATACGCAGTATTTT. The chain employs TRBV7-9 and TRBJ2-3; the match to TRBD2 covers 8 bases. Germline lookup yields CDR1 SEHNR and CDR2 FQNEAQ (reference sequence). There are 14 residues in the CDR3. V lost 8 bases, J lost 4 bases, and 8 bases stayed unmatched.

The chain employs TRBV6-5 and TRBJ1-5, with 9 bases aligning to TRBD1. The V gene end was trimmed by 5 bases and the J gene end by 5 bases; junction bases not matched to a gene: 13. This CDR3 has 17 amino acids. CDR1 and CDR2 (germline): MNHEY, SVGAGI. CDR3 DNA sequence: TGTGCCAGCAGTCCGGGACAGGGAGGATATGTCGATCAGCCCCAGCATTTT. It yields the protein CASSPGQGGYVDQPQHF.

CDR3 region: CASSYTLAGANEQFF. CDR3 DNA: TGTGCCAGCAGTTACACTCTAGCGGGAGCCAATGAGCAGTTCTTC. The chain is built from TRBV6-5 and TRBJ2-1; 10 nucleotides align to TRBD2. CDR1 is MNHEY and CDR2 is SVGAGI in the germline V gene. CDR3 size: 15 residues. The V segment lost 2 bases and the J segment 6 bases; nucleotides outside the gene matches: 4.

This clonotype was detected only a few times. This may stem from a read error, because a much larger clone lies one nucleotide away. The CDR3 loop is CASSLRGAANEKLLF. DNA of the CDR3: TGTGCCAGCAGCTTACGGGGGGCGGCTAATGAAAAACTGCTTTTT. The genes are TRBV11-2 and TRBJ1-4, with D possibly TRBD1 on 6 matching bases. The CDR3 has 15 residues. CDR1 and CDR2 (germline): SGHAT, FQNNGV.

This clonotype was observed a single time. It is likely a read error, because the conserved phenylalanine at the end of the CDR3 is missing. The J gene is TRBJ2-2, the V gene TRBV11-2; D is possibly TRBD1 or TRBD2 (5 bases each). CDR1 is SGHAT, CDR2 FQNNGV, per germline. The CDR3 loop spans 13 amino acids. The CDR3, as DNA: TGTGTCAGCAGCTGGGACGACACCGGGGAGCTGTTTTCT. Protein product: CVSSWDDTGELFS.

The V gene is TRBV29-1, the J gene TRBJ1-2; D gene ambiguous. The length of the CDR3 is 15 residues. Trimming cost V 2 bases and J 4 bases, with 17 bases left between them. CDR1 and CDR2 from the germline V gene are SQVTM and ANQGSEA. The DNA for the CDR3 is TGCAGCGTTGAAACGTCGACCCTAAAGTCCTATGGCTACACCTTC. It is translated as CSVETSTLKSYGYTF.

J is TRBJ2-5 and V is TRBV4-2, with 14 bases fitting TRBD2. With V trimmed by 7 bases and J by 4 bases, 8 bases remained unmatched. CDR3 length: 16 amino acids. Germline CDR1 is LGHNA and CDR2 is YNFKEQ. The CDR3 bases are TGTGCCAGCAAAGAGGGGACTAGCGGGGGAGGAGAGACCCAGTACTTC. Translation gives CASKEGTSGGGETQYF.